This entry lists 24 T cell receptor beta chains sequenced from one sample in a study of early stage breast cancer tumors. Sequencing used immunoSEQ multiplex PCR; TCRdb keeps in-frame clones, though not all of them. The table shows approximately 48,000 clones, with about 90% occurring only once. The sample comprised blood. The source is a person in their 70s with breast cancer.

This chain connects TRBV5-6 to TRBJ2-7; a weak D match, TRBD2 (6 bases). The ends were cut back, 1 base at V and 6 bases at J, with 11 bases in the middle. Germline CDR1 SGHDT, CDR2 YYEEEE. The CDR3 loop spans 13 amino acids. CDR3 in DNA: TGTGCCAGCAGCTTGATGCTAGCGCTCGAGCAGTACTTC. Translated, it gives CASSLMLALEQYF.

The table lists this clone with a count of one. The V gene is TRBV7-8, the J gene TRBJ1-5, with D tentatively TRBD1 (5 bases). The V gene lost 4 bases and the J gene lost 9 bases, with 13 bases spanning the gap. The CDR3 has 13 residues. Germline CDR1 SGHVS, CDR2 FQNEAQ. The CDR3 region is CASSSAAGRPQHF. Here the CDR3 DNA reads TGTGCCAGCAGCTCGGCGGCAGGGCGGCCCCAGCATTTT.

The chain employs TRBV9 and TRBJ1-1, with 10 bases aligning to TRBD1. After removal of 2 bases from V and 4 bases from J, the junction contained 5 bases not matched to a gene. Germline V gene sequence: CDR1 SGDLS, CDR2 YYNGEE. The CDR3 runs 15 residues. The CDR3 DNA is TGTGCCAGCAGCGTGAGGACAGGGGGGGTCACTGAAGCTTTCTTT. It translates to CASSVRTGGVTEAFF.

The V gene is TRBV7-6, the J gene TRBJ2-5; 8 bases fit TRBD2. CDR1 is SGHVS, CDR2 FNYEAQ, per germline. The V and J ends lost 4 bases and 5 bases, in that order; junction bases with no gene match: 3. The CDR3 contains 13 residues. The CDR3 DNA is TGTGCCAGCAGCTCCGGGACTAGTGAGACCCAGTACTTC. Its translation is CASSSGTSETQYF.

The rearrangement links TRBV7-8 to TRBJ1-1, with 7 nucleotides matching TRBD1. The CDR3 totals 17 residues. The germline CDR1 and CDR2 sequences are SGHVS and FQNEAQ. Trimming at V came to 0 bases and at J to 2 bases, leaving 9 bases not matched to a gene. Written as DNA, the CDR3 is TGTGCCAGCAGCTTAGCGTACAGACAGGGCGGTAACACTGAAGCTTTCTTT. This encodes CASSLAYRQGGNTEAFF. Complete variable domain (other parts from reference TRBV7-8 and TRBJ1-1): GAGVSQSPRYKVAKRGQDVALRCDPISGHVSLFWYQQALGQGPEFLTYFQNEAQLDKSGLPSDRFFAERPEGSVSTLKIQRTQQEDSAVYLCASSLAYRQGGNTEAFFGQGTRLTVV.

A single count supports this clone. The chain combines TRBV4-3 with TRBJ2-3, with TRBD2 matching over 11 bases. The CDR3 is 16 amino acids. J gave up 7 bases and V 0 bases, and 6 bases lay outside the gene matches. Per the germline V gene, CDR1 is LGHNA and CDR2 is YSLEER. The CDR3 nucleotides read TGCGCCAGCAGCCAAGATCGGGGACTAGCGGATCATACGCAGTATTTT. This codes for CASSQDRGLADHTQYF.

This sequence joins TRBV6-1 and TRBJ2-5; 7 nucleotides agree with TRBD1. With V trimmed by 4 bases and J by 3 bases, 8 bases remained unmatched. The CDR3 totals 15 residues. Germline CDR1 reads MNHNS; CDR2 reads SASEGT. The CDR3 loop is CASSATGTWKETQYF. In DNA, the CDR3 is TGTGCCAGCAGTGCGACAGGGACCTGGAAAGAGACCCAGTACTTC.

The J gene is TRBJ1-1, the V gene TRBV29-1; D is undetermined. Deletions cut 0 bases from V and 2 bases from J, with 7 bases between. The CDR3 is 13 amino acids. Germline-derived CDR1 and CDR2 are SQVTM and ANQGSEA. The CDR3 spells CSVEEQRNTEAFF. CDR3 DNA sequence: TGCAGCGTTGAAGAGCAGCGCAACACTGAAGCTTTCTTT.

The chain carries TRBV19 and TRBJ1-5; D is undetermined. Germline CDR1 and CDR2: LNHDA and SQIVND (reference sequence). With 5 bases removed from V and 5 bases from J, the gap between germline ends came to 13 bases. The CDR3 consists of 14 residues. The CDR3 nucleotides read TGTGCCAGTAGTTCACCGCAGTCTTATCAGCCCCAGCATTTT. This codes for CASSSPQSYQPQHF. Full variable domain (outside the CDR3, taken from reference TRBV19 and TRBJ1-5): DGGITQSPKYLFRKEGQNVTLSCEQNLNHDAMYWYRQDPGQGLRLIYYSQIVNDFQKGDIAEGYSVSREKKESFPLTVTSAQKNPTAFYLCASSSPQSYQPQHFGDGTRLSIL.

The gene calls are TRBV10-3 and TRBJ2-1, with 13 bases that match TRBD2. Germline V gives CDR1 ENHRY, CDR2 SYGVKD. The trim removed 9 bases at V and 4 bases at J, leaving 3 bases unmatched. This CDR3 has 14 amino acids. CDR3 region: CAMGTSGDYNEQFF. Written as DNA, the CDR3 is TGTGCCATGGGGACTAGCGGGGATTACAATGAGCAGTTCTTC.

The CDR3 DNA reads TGTGCCAGCAGCTCCGCGGGGACCCGGGATACGCAGTATTTT. Translated: CASSSAGTRDTQYF. V is TRBV11-3 and J is TRBJ2-3, with D tentatively TRBD2 (6 bases). The CDR3 runs to 14 residues. The germline V gene has CDR1 SGHNT and CDR2 YENEEA. Trimming removed 4 bases at V and 6 bases at J, with 14 bases between. Combining the CDR3 with reference TRBV11-3 and TRBJ2-3 gives the whole variable domain EAGVVQSPRYKIIEKKQPVAFWCNPISGHNTLYWYLQNLGQGPELLIRYENEEAVDDSQLPKDRFSAERLKGVDSTLKIQPAELGDSAVYLCASSSAGTRDTQYFGPGTRLTVL.

The V call is TRBV30, the J call TRBJ1-6; 9 nucleotides agree with TRBD1. This CDR3 is built from 15 residues. Germline trimming cut 0 bases from V and 9 bases from J; bases unmatched to any gene: 6. Looked up from germline, CDR1 is GTSNPN and CDR2 is SVGIG (reference sequence). The CDR3 spells CAWSVQGQGVSPLHF. The CDR3 DNA is TGTGCCTGGAGTGTTCAGGGACAGGGTGTTTCACCCCTCCACTTT.

J is TRBJ1-4 and V is TRBV30; the match to TRBD1 covers 8 bases. The V gene's germline CDR1 is GTSNPN and CDR2 SVGIG (reference sequence). V trimming: 1 base; J trimming: 8 bases; junction bases outside the gene matches: 3. The CDR3 has 13 residues. This chain's CDR3 is CAWSGQGAEKLFF. The DNA for the CDR3 is TGTGCCTGGAGTGGGCAGGGGGCAGAAAAACTGTTTTTT.

This chain uses TRBV30 with TRBJ1-2, with D hard to call. V lost 3 bases to trimming and J lost 1 base, with 12 bases between them. The germline V gene encodes CDR1 GTSNPN and CDR2 SVGIG (reference sequence). CDR3 length: 14 amino acids. The DNA of the CDR3 is TGTGCCTGGAGGGGAGGCCAAATTAACTATGGCTACACCTTC. Amino acid sequence: CAWRGGQINYGYTF. Full variable domain (outside the CDR3, taken from reference TRBV30 and TRBJ1-2): SQTIHQWPATLVQPVGSPLSLECTVEGTSNPNLYWYRQAAGRGLQLLFYSVGIGQISSEVPQNLSASRPQDRQFILSSKKLLLSDSGFYLCAWRGGQINYGYTFGSGTRLTVV.

V is TRBV5-1 and J is TRBJ2-7; 7 bases are shared with TRBD2. CDR1 SGHRS and CDR2 YFSETQ come from the germline V gene. This CDR3 is built from 13 residues. The chain's CDR3 is CSAVGGFLYEQYF. In DNA form, the CDR3 reads TGCTCGGCCGTGGGGGGGTTCTTATACGAGCAGTACTTC.

The chain couples TRBV6-4 to TRBJ2-2; 7 nucleotides line up with TRBD1. This CDR3 is 15 amino acids long. V lost 3 bases and J lost 3; bases outside the gene matches: 4. Germline CDR1 MRHNA, CDR2 SNTAGT. In nucleotides, the CDR3 is TGTGCCAGCAGTGAATCCGGGACAGACACCGGGGAGCTGTTTTTT. Encoded protein: CASSESGTDTGELFF.

The gene calls are TRBV9 and TRBJ1-2; no definite D call. This CDR3 comprises 14 residues. V was pared by 3 bases and J by 3 bases, with 12 bases between. Germline values: CDR1 SGDLS, CDR2 YYNGEE. The CDR3 bases are TGTGCCAGCAGCGGGCCGGGATCTGACTATGGCTACACCTTC. Its protein is CASSGPGSDYGYTF.

J is TRBJ1-1 and V is TRBV10-3, with TRBD1 matching 7 bases. V lost 4 bases and J lost 0; bases outside the gene matches: 2. Per germline, CDR1 ENHRY and CDR2 SYGVKD. This CDR3 comprises 14 residues. In DNA, the CDR3 is TGTGCCATCAGTGGGGGACAGCTGAACACTGAAGCTTTCTTT. Residues: CAISGGQLNTEAFF.

The V gene is TRBV6-5, the J gene TRBJ2-3, with a tentative D call TRBD2 (6 bases). The CDR3 is 15 amino acids. Trimming took off 0 bases at V and 6 bases at J, with 13 bases between the two ends. Germline-derived CDR1 and CDR2 are MNHEY and SVGAGI. This CDR3 reads CASSYSTGDVDTQYF. The CDR3 nucleotides read TGTGCCAGCAGTTACTCGACGGGGGACGTGGATACGCAGTATTTT.

The J gene is TRBJ2-3, the V gene TRBV6-1; TRBD2 agrees at 9 bases. The V segment lost 6 bases and the J segment 5 bases; nucleotides outside the gene matches: 6. This CDR3 spans 14 amino acids. Germline values: CDR1 MNHNS, CDR2 SASEGT. The CDR3 is CASRPGLAGDTQYF. The DNA for the CDR3 is TGTGCCAGCAGACCGGGACTAGCAGGAGATACGCAGTATTTT.

The chain's CDR3 is CASMGQSPLPSYEQYF. The DNA for the CDR3 is TGTGCCAGCATGGGGCAGTCCCCTCTACCCTCCTACGAGCAGTACTTC. The chain combines TRBV7-9 with TRBJ2-7; weak D call: TRBD1 (5 bases). This CDR3 region has 16 residues. Germline V gene sequence: CDR1 SEHNR, CDR2 FQNEAQ (reference sequence). V was pared by 7 bases and J by 0 bases, with 19 bases between. Using reference TRBV7-9 and TRBJ2-7 for the parts outside the CDR3, the full variable domain is DTGVSQNPRHKITKRGQNVTFRCDPISEHNRLYWYRQTLGQGPEFLTYFQNEAQLEKSRLLSDRFSAERPKGSFSTLEIQRTEQGDSAMYLCASMGQSPLPSYEQYFGPGTRLTVT.

This clone is a singleton in its sample. The J gene is TRBJ2-1, the V gene TRBV4-2, with a weak D call TRBD2 (7 bases). Trimming took 1 base from V and 4 from J, leaving 17 bases between them. The germline gives CDR1 LGHNA, CDR2 YNFKEQ. The CDR3 runs to 17 residues. The CDR3 region is CASSQGPGGQWYNEQFF. CDR3 nucleotide sequence: TGTGCCAGCAGCCAAGGGCCGGGGGGCCAATGGTACAATGAGCAGTTCTTC.

The genes are TRBV19 and TRBJ2-7; D gene uncertain. The CDR3 is 15 amino acids. The V end was cut by 0 bases, the J end by 0 bases, with 9 bases between. Germline lookup yields CDR1 LNHDA and CDR2 SQIVND (reference sequence). The CDR3 region is CASSIELGFSYEQYF. The CDR3 DNA reads as TGTGCCAGTAGTATAGAACTCGGGTTCTCCTACGAGCAGTACTTC.

The rearrangement joins TRBV7-2 to TRBJ1-2; perhaps TRBD1 as D (6 bases). Germline values: CDR1 SGHTA, CDR2 FQGNSA. The CDR3 is 14 residues long. Trimming pared 5 bases from V and 8 bases from J, leaving 18 bases between. Here the CDR3 DNA reads TGTGCCAGCAGCCCTGACCCACAGGGACGGGGCTACACCTTC. Amino acid sequence: CASSPDPQGRGYTF.